This T cell receptor (beta chain) was retrieved from a study of shared T cell receptors in the human thymus. As for this clone: The sample contains more than one DNA sequence encoding this CDR3.

This table comes from immunoSEQ multiplex PCR, and its TCRdb copy is limited to in-frame clones, with some not included. The data contain hundreds of thousands of clones, 70% to 90% of them seen just once; the ten biggest clones take up roughly 0.0087%. Looked up from germline, CDR1 is SEHNR and CDR2 is FQNEAQ (reference sequence). CDR3 length equals 12 residues. Trimming removed 2 bases from V and 5 bases from J, with 6 bases in between. The data were also submitted as part of a second study, on human thymus T cells. According to that study: Corrective heart surgery yielded the resections from which the thymus tissue came. Apparent bias marked the V and J gene usage of thymic and blood repertoires. Related reports documented highly overlapping thymic repertoires among unrelated individuals.

The gene calls are TRBV7-9 and TRBJ1-1; D not resolved. This receptor was taken from a boy in the first two years of life with a congenital heart defect. The material sequenced was thymocytes. The CDR3 sequence: CASSLRGTEAFF. The CDR3 DNA sequence: TGTGCCAGCAGCTTAAGAGGGACTGAAGCTTTCTTT. Full variable domain (outside the CDR3, taken from reference TRBV7-9 and TRBJ1-1): DTGVSQNPRHKITKRGQNVTFRCDPISEHNRLYWYRQTLGQGPEFLTYFQNEAQLEKSRLLSDRFSAERPKGSFSTLEIQRTEQGDSAMYLCASSLRGTEAFFGQGTRLTVV.